These T cell receptor beta chains were read from a single sample in a study of T-cell memory formation after mild COVID-19. TCRdb reanalysed the 5' RACE reads using MiXCR and keeps one entry per CDR3 protein. The table includes fewer than 90,000 distinct CDR3 sequences, roughly 14% detected once. Sequencing used PBMCs or a T cell subset sorted from them (not recorded which). Every receptor here comes from an adult woman who had mild COVID-19 (a few samples of this study predate the infection). Cell type and time point are not known. CDR3s leave out the opening cysteine and the closing phenylalanine or tryptophan. Some rows mark clone size as missing; the rest say once, few, many or name a class of expanded clone.

TRBJ2-1	few	TRBV7-3	ASSRDRFYNEQF
TRBJ2-7	few	TRBV7-6	ASSLAGGHDEQY
TRBJ1-2	many	TRBV29-1	SVTATSSDSLRYGYT
TRBJ2-7	few	TRBV7-6	ASSSGGGDRSHYEQY
TRBJ1-2	few	TRBV7-9	ASSLFILGTGHYGYT
TRBJ1-1	few	TRBV9	ASSVGHLEAEAF
TRBJ2-1	.	TRBV21-1	ASTPWGTGAYNEQF
TRBJ2-7	few	TRBV5-1	ASSLGDGTYEQY
TRBJ2-1	few	TRBV12-3/TRBV12-4	ASSLEPPGVGLNNEQF
TRBJ2-2	.	TRBV27	ASSGMTGELF
TRBJ2-7	.	TRBV4-2	ASSGQDTYEQY
TRBJ2-1	.	TRBV24-1	ATSDRTPNEQF
TRBJ2-3	few	TRBV7-9	ASSDGDTQY
TRBJ2-5	.	TRBV2	ASSDGTGFRGETQY
TRBJ1-1	.	TRBV20-1	SASPGGRTNTEAF
TRBJ2-7	.	TRBV7-9	ASSEPQAYEQY
TRBJ1-2	.	TRBV5-1	ASSLDRDGYT
TRBJ2-1	few	TRBV29-1	SAGLADSNEQF
TRBJ2-7	many	TRBV4-1	ASSQGVSGATYEQY
TRBJ2-7	few	TRBV27	ASSFSSGGSYEQY
TRBJ2-7	many	TRBV27	ASSFSQEYEQY
TRBJ1-5	.	TRBV6-2/TRBV6-3	ASSYGYSNQPQH
TRBJ2-2	.	TRBV7-3	ASTSPGDTGELF
TRBJ2-5	few	TRBV10-3	AISAKRGPSQETQY
TRBJ2-1	.	TRBV7-6	ASSLKAREGRGSYNEQF
TRBJ2-5	.	TRBV12-3/TRBV12-4	ASSSPSGAGETQY
TRBJ2-7	.	TRBV12-3/TRBV12-4	ASSPGESSYEQY
TRBJ1-2	few	TRBV24-1	ATSDLHRGAKRMNYGYT
TRBJ2-5	.	TRBV7-9	ASSLVGRGAYQETQY
TRBJ2-1	many	TRBV7-3	ASSLLGPIPYNEQF
TRBJ2-1	.	TRBV29-1	SVRKRDRYNEQF
TRBJ2-1	many	TRBV7-9	ASSLHRINEQF
TRBJ1-5	few	TRBV6-5	ASSGGAGPQH
TRBJ2-1	.	TRBV7-3	ASSLILAGYNGQF
TRBJ2-2	few	TRBV29-1	SVGFGAGELF
TRBJ2-1	.	TRBV9	ASSPSYMAEQF
TRBJ2-1	few	TRBV2	ASSFYGGETPISGSYNEQF
TRBJ2-7	.	TRBV7-3	ASSLTAVGQGGSSYEQY
TRBJ2-3	few	TRBV11-3	ASSPMRGSSSTDTQY
TRBJ2-3	few	TRBV4-1	ASSKLRDTNTVSDTQY
TRBJ2-1	many	TRBV7-8	ASRAGGDFNEQF
TRBJ2-7	few	TRBV20-1	SARGQGQGVYEQY
TRBJ1-1	few	TRBV7-6	ASSLPKTGMNTEAF
TRBJ2-7	.	TRBV12-3/TRBV12-4	ASSWGQGRGYEQY
TRBJ2-5	.	TRBV29-1	SVLTSEGEETQY
TRBJ2-5	few	TRBV2	ASGLAETQY
TRBJ2-1	few	TRBV9	ASALTSGTYNEQF
TRBJ1-1	few	TRBV4-1	ASSRPGQGDTEAF
TRBJ2-3	.	TRBV4-2	ASSQDRGVADTQY
TRBJ2-1	.	TRBV6-6	ASSYSPYNEQF
TRBJ2-1	few	TRBV7-9	ASSVDEQF
TRBJ2-3	few	TRBV6-5	ASNLAGPSTDTQY